This TCR beta chain was found in a study of CD8 T cells in Susac syndrome. Study findings and constraints: Only a relatively small number of individuals were included in the TCR sequencing and HLA analysis.

TCR beta sequences were obtained from blood CD8+ and CD4+ T cells. TEMRA cells were enriched by FACS, while CD8+ and CD4+ T cells were obtained through a negative isolation that was performed magnetically. As regards this clonotype: What it binds is not known.

An input of roughly 0.5 to 1 ug of RNA was subjected to reverse transcription using random hexamers. With immunoSEQ multiplex PCR, TCR beta CDR3 was amplified across 54 Vbeta and 13 Jbeta. A single record per CDR3 protein comes from TCRdb applying MiXCR to the immunoSEQ multiplex PCR reads. The data show 150,000 to 200,000 distinct CDR3 sequences, around 96% seen once. Sequencing was done on a sample of CD4+ T cells from PBMCs. This clonotype originated in a human donor with multiple sclerosis.

The CDR3: CASSQPFNYGYTF. The CDR3 DNA reads TGTGCCAGCAGCCAACCCTTCAACTATGGCTACACCTTC. The chain uses TRBV14 and TRBJ1-2; no definite D call. The CDR3 is made up of 13 amino acids. V was shortened by 2 bases and J by 2 bases, with 6 bases between the two germline ends. Germline V gene sequence: CDR1 SGHDN, CDR2 FVKESK. Complete variable domain (other parts from reference TRBV14 and TRBJ1-2): EAGVTQFPSHSVIEKGQTVTLRCDPISGHDNLYWYRRVMGKEIKFLLHFVKESKQDESGMPNNRFLAERTGGTYSTLKVQPAELEDSGVYFCASSQPFNYGYTFGSGTRLTVV.